The clone carrying this TCR beta chain was counted at least ten times. What it recognizes is unknown. A single record per CDR3 protein comes from TCRdb applying MiXCR to the reads. The profile covers under 600,000 distinct CDR3 sequences, with 16% appearing a single time and approximately 24% taken by the ten largest. This sample is drawn from a study of T cell repertoires in cytomegalovirus infection. Study context: Public TCR beta signatures provided an indication of both CMV infection and a matching HLA type.

CDR1 and CDR2 from the germline V gene are SGHNT and YENEEA. The CDR3 has 15 residues. V lost 2 bases, J lost 2 bases, and 13 bases lay in between. Study-wide results and limits: Totalled public TCR beta family frequency picked out people who carried CMV plus the relevant HLA. The ex vivo response was dominated by HLA-C-restricted CMV-specific TCR beta clonotypes.

The clonotype comes from a human donor in good health (CMV status not recorded). Some clones in this sample may be carry-over from other donors' samples. Sequencing used CD8+ T cells from PBMCs. The V gene is TRBV11-3, the J gene TRBJ2-7; tentative D call: TRBD1 (7 bases). Here the CDR3 DNA reads TGTGCCAGCAGCTTAATGGACAGGAGGGCCTACGAGCAGTACTTC. It codes for CASSLMDRRAYEQYF. The full variable domain, rest sourced from reference TRBV11-3 and TRBJ2-7, is EAGVVQSPRYKIIEKKQPVAFWCNPISGHNTLYWYLQNLGQGPELLIRYENEEAVDDSQLPKDRFSAERLKGVDSTLKIQPAELGDSAVYLCASSLMDRRAYEQYFGPGTRLTVT.